This T cell receptor (beta chain) is drawn from a study of identical twins. V was clipped by 0 bases and J by 15 bases, with 12 bases between them. Germline V gene sequence: CDR1 LGHNA, CDR2 YNFKEQ. The CDR3 contains 12 residues. Template switching introduced a universal primer site, and the cDNA bore unique molecular identifiers. A single record per CDR3 protein comes from TCRdb applying MiXCR to the 5' RACE reads. The repertoire includes around 1.7 million distinct CDR3 sequences, less than 40% of them detected once, and more than 0.25% sits in the top ten. Study-wide results and limits: Clonotypes of the beta chain that were abundant in cord blood carried fewer insertions (memory repertoires showed none). Alpha sequences out of frame and shared by twins had excess low generation probability. Within beta out-of-frame sequences, the excess sharing observed between twins was weaker.

Turning to this clonotype: Its antigen is unidentified.

The sample comprised cord blood. The V gene is TRBV4-2, the J gene TRBJ2-1, with D perhaps matching TRBD2 (5 bases). The clonotype was recovered from a newborn girl in good health. CDR3 sequence: CASSQDLGLRFF. In DNA form, the CDR3 reads TGTGCCAGCAGCCAAGATTTAGGACTTCGGTTCTTC.